This T cell receptor beta chain was retrieved from a study of cytomegalovirus exposure and HLA in healthy donors. Worth noting for this clone: Its antigen is still unknown. Other nucleotide sequences from this sample produce the same CDR3.

The PCR employed 60 Vbeta primers together with 13 Jbeta primers. The repertoire was sequenced with immunoSEQ multiplex PCR; TCRdb's copy has only in-frame clones and lacks some. This table holds roughly 200,000 clones, roughly 80% found once. Notes on the study in general: Some highly shared sequence variants likely arose as a pipeline artifact.

The sequenced sample consisted of PBMCs. This clonotype was sampled from a man between 25 and 39 years old in good health and CMV-seronegative.

DNA for the CDR3: TGCGCCAGCAGCCCAGGGGGCAGGGTGGAATATTCGGGCGGCTACACCTTC. Encoded protein: CASSPGGRVEYSGGYTF. The V gene is TRBV5-1, the J gene TRBJ1-2; 8 bases agree with TRBD1. The germline gives CDR1 SGHRS, CDR2 YFSETQ. CDR3 length equals 17 residues. V lost 4 bases, J lost 8 bases, and 19 bases stayed unmatched.